These 32 T cell receptor beta chains originate from one sample sequenced in a study of metastatic and nonmetastatic thyroid tumors. TCRdb reanalyzed the PCR reads with MiXCR. The sample comprises some 83,000 clones, around 13% of which are singletons, and around 8.8% rests with the top ten. Each patient came to thyroid surgery without any prior treatment (of any kind). Sequenced material: tumor tissue. The receptors originated from a female donor with papillary thyroid cancer or a benign thyroid nodule (not recorded which). Some clones in this sample may be carry-over from other donors' samples.

This clone has a count of ten or more. The chain is built from TRBV9 and TRBJ2-3; D remains unclear. The CDR3 has 17 amino acids. The germline V and J ends were trimmed by 4 bases and 4 bases, with 22 bases remaining between them. CDR1 and CDR2 (germline): SGDLS, YYNGEE. CDR3 amino acids: CASSPLPTSSRPDTQYF. The CDR3 nucleotides read TGTGCCAGCAGCCCCCTTCCTACATCCTCACGACCAGATACGCAGTATTTT.

To note about this clone: A much larger clone differs by one base, so this may be a read error. This sample also contains other DNA sequences that code for the same CDR3. This chain connects TRBV7-7 to TRBJ2-5, with D perhaps matching TRBD2 (5 bases). This CDR3 spans 16 amino acids. Germline values: CDR1 SSHAT, CDR2 FNYEAQ (reference sequence). CDR3 in amino acids: CASSLAFPLGLETQYF. In nucleotides, the CDR3 is TGTGCTAGCAGCTTAGCGTTTCCTCTCGGGCTTGAGACCCAGTACTTC.

A note on this clone: A much larger clone lies a single base off, so this may be a read error. V usage is TRBV2 and J usage is TRBJ1-4; D is ambiguous. This CDR3 is 16 amino acids long. Germline loops: CDR1 SNHLY, CDR2 FYNNEI. The V and J ends lost 1 base and 0 bases respectively, with 9 bases between them. The CDR3 loop reads CASSEVSRSTNEKLFF. In DNA form, the CDR3 reads TGTGCCAGCAGTGAAGTCTCCAGGTCAACTAATGAAAAACTGTTTTTT.

CDR3 coding DNA: TGTGCCACCAGTGATTGGGTACCAGCGGGAGGACAAGAGACCCAGTACTTC. This sequence encodes CATSDWVPAGGQETQYF. The rearrangement links TRBV24-1 to TRBJ2-5; 9 bases agree with TRBD2. Germline V gene lookup returns CDR1 KGHDR and CDR2 SFDVKD. This CDR3 has 17 residues. The V and J ends lost 2 bases and 2 bases, in that order; junction bases with no gene match: 8.

This clone was observed at least ten times. This chain joins TRBV6-4 and TRBJ2-7; 7 bases match TRBD1. Germline V gene lookup returns CDR1 MRHNA and CDR2 SNTAGT. There are 14 residues in the CDR3. The junction had 9 bases not matched to a gene; V was cut back by 5 bases and J by 5 bases. CDR3 DNA: TGTGCCAGCAGTCCCGGACAGGCAAGCGACGAGCAGTACTTC. This gives the protein CASSPGQASDEQYF.

The chain couples TRBV6-1 to TRBJ1-1, with D hard to call. Germline lookup yields CDR1 MNHNS and CDR2 SASEGT. The V and J ends lost 8 bases and 1 base respectively, with 5 bases between them. The CDR3 runs 11 residues. CDR3 loop: CASPSNTEAFF. The CDR3 bases are TGTGCCAGCCCCTCGAACACTGAAGCTTTCTTT.

Ten or more counts support this clone. The rearrangement links TRBV27 to TRBJ1-2; the D gene is possibly TRBD1 (6 bases). V lost 4 bases and J 7 bases, leaving 19 bases between the germline ends. Germline V CDR1 and CDR2: MNHEY, SMNVEV (reference sequence). The CDR3 length is 15 residues. The CDR3 nucleotides read TGTGCCAGCAGTTGGGCCTCAACAGGGCTGGGTGGCTACACCTTC. Amino acid sequence: CASSWASTGLGGYTF.

This clone was found many times. The chain has TRBV20-1 and TRBJ2-1; 7 nucleotides agree with TRBD2. CDR3 length equals 14 residues. Trimming at V came to 3 bases and at J to 1 base, leaving 3 bases not matched to a gene. CDR1 is DFQATT, CDR2 SNEGSKA, per germline (reference sequence). The CDR3 is CSARASGSYNEQFF. The CDR3 DNA sequence: TGCAGTGCTAGGGCTAGCGGTTCCTACAATGAGCAGTTCTTC.

This clone was observed at least ten times. The genes are TRBV5-1 and TRBJ2-1; 7 bases align to TRBD2. Germline values: CDR1 SGHRS, CDR2 YFSETQ. V trimming: 3 bases; J trimming: 2 bases; junction bases outside the gene matches: 11. The CDR3 totals 17 residues. CDR3 amino acids: CASSSLSGSATYNEQFF. CDR3 coding DNA: TGCGCCAGCAGCTCCCTTAGCGGGTCCGCCACCTACAATGAGCAGTTCTTC.

In this sample, this clone turned up a few times. A much larger clonotype is one base distant, so this may be a read error. Other DNA sequences within the sample encode an identical CDR3. The chain has TRBV2 and TRBJ2-1, with TRBD1 as a possible D gene (5 bases). The CDR3 consists of 15 residues. V was pared by 6 bases and J by 4 bases, with 16 bases between. Germline V gene lookup returns CDR1 SNHLY and CDR2 FYNNEI. The CDR3 region is CASSLTGPPYNEQFF. The CDR3 nucleotides are TGTGCCAGCAGCCTTACAGGTCCGCCTTACAATGAGCAGTTCTTC.

This clone showed up many times. The chain has TRBV10-3 and TRBJ2-7; D is possibly TRBD1 (6 bases). CDR3 length: 13 amino acids. Germline V gives CDR1 ENHRY, CDR2 SYGVKD. Trimming cost V 10 bases and J 0 bases, with 13 bases left between them. CDR3 protein: CATKGDVSYEQYF. Here the CDR3 DNA reads TGTGCCACCAAGGGGGACGTCTCCTACGAGCAGTACTTC.

This clone was seen repeatedly, ten times or more. The chain's CDR3 is CATQRTREGDTGELFF. The DNA of the CDR3 is TGTGCCACCCAAAGGACCCGGGAAGGGGATACCGGGGAGCTGTTTTTT. J is TRBJ2-2 and V is TRBV11-1, with D perhaps assigned TRBD1 or TRBD2 (5 bases each). Per germline, CDR1 SGHAT and CDR2 FQDESV (reference sequence). There are 16 residues in the CDR3. V lost 10 bases and J 5 bases, leaving 23 bases between the germline ends.

This clone showed up many times. The chain uses TRBV6-1 and TRBJ1-5; TRBD1 is a possible D gene (5 bases). Germline loops: CDR1 MNHNS, CDR2 SASEGT. Trimming removed 5 bases at V and 4 bases at J, with 9 bases between. The CDR3 covers 13 residues. The CDR3 here is CASSNGANQPQHF. CDR3 DNA sequence: TGTGCCAGCAGTAACGGGGCGAATCAGCCCCAGCATTTT.

Turning to this clone: Just one base apart from a much larger clone, this may be a read error. CDR3 sequence (DNA): TGTGCCAGCAGCGTAGGAGGAGTCTTGGGGTATAACTGCGAAGCTTTCTTT. Its protein is CASSVGGVLGYNCEAFF. V and J are TRBV9 and TRBJ1-1; D not certain. Per the germline V gene, CDR1 is SGDLS and CDR2 is YYNGEE. Between the trimmed V and J ends, which lost 0 bases and 8 bases, there was a span of 23 bases. This CDR3 spans 17 amino acids.

With regard to this clone: A much larger clone lies a single base off, so this may be a read error. This chain joins TRBV28 and TRBJ2-7; the match to TRBD1 covers 8 bases. Germline V lookup: CDR1 MDHEN, CDR2 SYDVKM. This CDR3 has 11 amino acids. The CDR3: CASGDRGIVNF. In DNA, the CDR3 is TGTGCCAGCGGAGACAGGGGTATCGTAAACTTC.

This clone was counted many times. The rearrangement links TRBV4-1 to TRBJ1-5, with D tentatively TRBD1 (5 bases). Germline V gives CDR1 MGHRA, CDR2 YSYEKL. Trimming took 3 bases from V and 0 from J, leaving 12 bases between them. The CDR3 runs to 16 residues. DNA for the CDR3: TGCGCCAGCAGCCAGTGGGGCCAGAATAGCAATCAGCCCCAGCATTTT. Translation gives CASSQWGQNSNQPQHF.

This clone was counted many times. The same CDR3 arises from other DNA sequences in this sample as well. V gene TRBV3-1 combines with J gene TRBJ2-7; 10 nucleotides line up with TRBD2. Looked up from germline, CDR1 is LGHDT and CDR2 is YNNKEL (reference sequence). The J segment lost 2 bases and the V segment lost 3 bases, leaving 4 bases of the junction unmatched. This CDR3 is 15 amino acids long. The CDR3 bases are TGTGCCAGCAGCCATATAGCGGGAGGACCCTACGAGCAGTACTTC. It codes for CASSHIAGGPYEQYF.

This clone was found many times. The chain recombines TRBV30 with TRBJ1-3; tentatively, D is TRBD1 (6 bases). The CDR3 runs 13 residues. Per the germline V gene, CDR1 is GTSNPN and CDR2 is SVGIG (reference sequence). V was cut by 2 bases and J by 2 bases, with 7 bases left in between. CDR3 sequence: CAWSRGAGNTIYF. CDR3 bases: TGTGCCTGGAGTAGGGGGGCTGGAAACACCATATATTTT. Complete variable domain (other parts from reference TRBV30 and TRBJ1-3): SQTIHQWPATLVQPVGSPLSLECTVEGTSNPNLYWYRQAAGRGLQLLFYSVGIGQISSEVPQNLSASRPQDRQFILSSKKLLLSDSGFYLCAWSRGAGNTIYFGEGSWLTVV.

This clone was seen repeatedly, ten times or more. The rearrangement uses TRBV19 and TRBJ2-2, with 8 nucleotides matching TRBD1. Germline trimming cut 7 bases from V and 5 bases from J; bases unmatched to any gene: 9. CDR3 length: 15 amino acids. Germline lookup yields CDR1 LNHDA and CDR2 SQIVND (reference sequence). The CDR3 protein is CASMGSDRGTGELFF. CDR3 coding DNA: TGTGCCAGTATGGGGAGCGACAGGGGAACCGGGGAGCTGTTTTTT.

This sequence joins TRBV9 and TRBJ2-1; D not resolved. Germline values: CDR1 SGDLS, CDR2 YYNGEE. The CDR3 totals 15 residues. The V end lost 0 bases, the J end lost 6 bases, and 13 bases lay between the germline ends. CDR3 protein: CASSVATSGGNEQFF. CDR3 sequence (DNA): TGTGCCAGCAGCGTAGCTACGTCGGGCGGCAATGAGCAGTTCTTC.

The V gene is TRBV6-1, the J gene TRBJ2-3, with D possibly matching TRBD1 (6 bases). In germline, CDR1 is MNHNS, CDR2 SASEGT. Trimming cost V 1 base and J 7 bases, with 15 bases left between them. This CDR3 region has 15 residues. The DNA for the CDR3 is TGTGCCAGCAGTGAAGAAAGTAGGGGGACCTATACGCAGTATTTT. This encodes CASSEESRGTYTQYF.

At least ten counts were recorded for this clone. V usage is TRBV24-1 and J usage is TRBJ2-1; TRBD2 agrees at 10 bases. Germline lookup yields CDR1 KGHDR and CDR2 SFDVKD. Germline trimming cut 1 base from V and 12 bases from J; bases unmatched to any gene: 5. This CDR3 contains 14 residues. Here the CDR3 reads CATSDFLAGVRQFF. For the CDR3, the DNA is TGTGCCACCAGTGATTTCCTAGCGGGAGTTCGGCAGTTCTTC.

This clone has at least ten counts. The chain joins TRBV20-1 to TRBJ2-5; TRBD2 aligns across 13 bases. This CDR3 region has 14 residues. Germline assignment: CDR1 DFQATT and CDR2 SNEGSKA (reference sequence). The V and J ends lost 6 bases and 5 bases, in that order; junction bases with no gene match: 6. Written as DNA, the CDR3 is TGCAGTGCCGACGGACTAGCGGGAGATGAGACCCAGTACTTC. Translating gives CSADGLAGDETQYF.

This clone was recorded at least ten times. This rearrangement joins TRBV12-3 or TRBV12-4 to TRBJ2-3; a possible D gene is TRBD1 (5 bases). Between the trimmed V and J ends, which lost 3 bases and 2 bases, there was a span of 12 bases. This CDR3 contains 15 residues. The CDR3 nucleotides are TGTGCCAGCAGTTTGCAGGGAAAATTCACAGATACGCAGTATTTT. Protein sequence: CASSLQGKFTDTQYF.

This clone has a count of ten or more. This chain uses TRBV30 with TRBJ2-7; tentative D call: TRBD1 (6 bases). The CDR3 runs 16 residues. Trimming took 0 bases from V and 3 from J, leaving 18 bases between them. Germline V gives CDR1 GTSNPN, CDR2 SVGIG (reference sequence). The DNA of the CDR3 is TGTGCCTGGAGTGTGTGGAAACAGGGTGCCTTCTACGAGCAGTACTTC. Its translation: CAWSVWKQGAFYEQYF.

This clone came up many times. The rearrangement joins TRBV6-2 or TRBV6-3 to TRBJ2-7; 9 nucleotides match TRBD1. CDR1 is MNHEY and CDR2 is SVGEGT in the germline V gene. Unmatched junction bases numbered 10, after V lost 6 bases and J lost 7 bases. This CDR3 has 14 residues. CDR3 bases: TGTGCCAGCAGCCTTACCGGGACAGGGTGGGAGCAGTACTTC. Translation: CASSLTGTGWEQYF.

This clone was seen repeatedly, ten times or more. CDR3 coding DNA: TGTGCCAGCAGCACCTCGACATTCTCCTACGAGCAGTACTTC. This gives the protein CASSTSTFSYEQYF. The V call is TRBV28, the J call TRBJ2-7; the D is unclear. The CDR3 spans 14 residues. The V end was cut by 6 bases, the J end by 0 bases, with 12 bases between. Germline-derived CDR1 and CDR2 are MDHEN and SYDVKM.

The chain carries TRBV11-1 and TRBJ2-1, with D perhaps TRBD1 (6 bases). Germline loops: CDR1 SGHAT, CDR2 FQDESV (reference sequence). The CDR3 runs 17 residues. Trimming pared 5 bases from V and 4 bases from J, leaving 21 bases between. The CDR3 loop is CASSPAPPGALYNEQFF. The CDR3 DNA reads TGTGCCAGCAGCCCGGCGCCCCCAGGGGCGCTGTACAATGAGCAGTTCTTC.

A note on this clone: Different DNA sequences within this sample yield the same CDR3. The chain links TRBV5-6 to TRBJ2-1; 12 bases line up with TRBD1. The CDR3 length is 17 residues. Germline loops: CDR1 SGHDT, CDR2 YYEEEE. Unmatched junction bases numbered 11, after V lost 4 bases and J lost 6 bases. CDR3 nucleotide sequence: TGTGCCAGCAGCCCGCACGGGGGACAGGGGGCGAGCAATGAGCAGTTCTTC. Amino acid sequence: CASSPHGGQGASNEQFF.

On this clone: A much bigger clone sits one base away, suggesting this may be a read error. The J gene is TRBJ2-3, the V gene TRBV7-9; D may be TRBD2 (6 bases). V lost 3 bases, J lost 6 bases, and 16 bases lay in between. The germline gives CDR1 SEHNR, CDR2 FQNEAQ (reference sequence). The CDR3 contains 15 residues. The CDR3 here is CASSFALAWWDTQYF. In DNA form, the CDR3 reads TGTGCCAGCAGCTTTGCCCTAGCGTGGTGGGATACGCAGTATTTT.

The gene calls are TRBV13 and TRBJ1-1, with D possibly TRBD1 on 5 matching bases. The CDR3 is 16 amino acids. The germline V and J ends were trimmed by 6 bases and 0 bases, with 17 bases remaining between them. Germline V gives CDR1 PRHDT, CDR2 FYEKMQ (reference sequence). The CDR3 loop is CASSPPGGWLNTEAFF. In nucleotides, the CDR3 is TGTGCCAGCAGTCCTCCCGGGGGGTGGTTGAACACTGAAGCTTTCTTT. Filled out from reference TRBV13 and TRBJ1-1, the complete variable domain reads AAGVIQSPRHLIKEKRETATLKCYPIPRHDTVYWYQQGPGQDPQFLISFYEKMQSDKGSIPDRFSAQQFSDYHSELNMSSLELGDSALYFCASSPPGGWLNTEAFFGQGTRLTVV.

Many counts were recorded for this clone. The chain couples TRBV20-1 to TRBJ2-1; TRBD2 agrees at 10 bases. The CDR3 is 16 amino acids. V shed 1 base, J shed 0 bases, and the junction held 3 bases outside the gene matches. In germline, CDR1 is DFQATT, CDR2 SNEGSKA (reference sequence). The CDR3 DNA reads TGCAGTGCTAGAGCCCCTAGCGGGAGCTCCTACAATGAGCAGTTCTTC. Its translation is CSARAPSGSSYNEQFF.